Below, 24 T cell receptor beta chains from the same sample are listed, as sequenced in a study of OX40 agonist ivuxolimab in advanced cancers. The table came from immunoSEQ multiplex PCR; TCRdb's copy has only in-frame clones and leaves some out. Found here are 38,000 or so clones, roughly 86% of them singletons; the top ten hold about 3.6%. The sample was CD4+ or CD8+ T cells sorted from blood, taken in a trial of the OX40 agonist ivuxolimab. These receptors were obtained from an adult with an advanced solid tumor such as melanoma, head and neck, liver or kidney cancer.

The chain recombines TRBV27 with TRBJ1-5; possible D gene TRBD1, 6 bases. Trimming stripped 5 bases from V and 6 bases from J, with 14 bases between. The CDR3 is 14 residues long. Germline V gives CDR1 MNHEY, CDR2 SMNVEV (reference sequence). The CDR3 DNA follows: TGTGCCAGCAGTCCGCAGGGCAGGGGTCAGCCCCAGCATTTT. It codes for CASSPQGRGQPQHF.

A remark on this clone: This sample includes further DNA sequences coding for the same CDR3. The chain carries TRBV29-1 and TRBJ2-2, with D unclear. V was cut by 6 bases and J by 4 bases, with 3 bases left in between. CDR3 length equals 10 residues. Germline CDR1 reads SQVTM; CDR2 reads ANQGSEA. CDR3 in amino acids: CSVLTGELFF. In DNA, the CDR3 is TGCAGCGTCCTCACCGGGGAGCTGTTTTTT.

This clone was found a few times. This chain connects TRBV19 to TRBJ1-5; D unresolved. The ends were cut back, 8 bases at V and 5 bases at J, with 19 bases in the middle. Per germline, CDR1 LNHDA and CDR2 SQIVND (reference sequence). The CDR3 spans 15 residues. CDR3 bases: TGTGCCAGTGCCTCAGGTGCGAGGCCCCATCAGCCCCAGCATTTT. It is translated as CASASGARPHQPQHF.

The chain recombines TRBV5-8 with TRBJ1-3; D ambiguous. V shed 3 bases and J shed 8 bases, with 21 bases lying between them. The CDR3 covers 16 residues. Looked up from germline, CDR1 is SGHTS and CDR2 is YDEGEE. The CDR3 DNA follows: TGTGCCAGCAGCTGGGATCTTGGGGTCATTGTGGACACCATATATTTT. This encodes CASSWDLGVIVDTIYF.

This chain uses TRBV28 with TRBJ2-4; D unclear. Germline V gene data show CDR1 as MDHEN and CDR2 as SYDVKM. Trimming left V 8 bases short and J 1 base short, with 15 bases between. The CDR3 totals 15 residues. The CDR3: CASGRTFWAKNIQYF. CDR3 nucleotide sequence: TGTGCCAGCGGAAGGACGTTTTGGGCCAAAAACATTCAGTACTTC.

This clone was detected once. The chain has TRBV10-2 and TRBJ2-5; the D gene is possibly TRBD1 (5 bases). CDR1 WSHSY and CDR2 SAAADI come from the germline V gene. Trimming took 3 bases from V and 0 from J, leaving 23 bases between them. This CDR3 comprises 19 residues. This chain's CDR3 is CASSEDRRWGRQYQETQYF. DNA of the CDR3: TGCGCCAGCAGTGAAGATCGTAGATGGGGCAGACAGTACCAAGAGACCCAGTACTTC.

The chain recombines TRBV27 with TRBJ2-6, with D maybe TRBD2 (6 bases). Germline V lookup: CDR1 MNHEY, CDR2 SMNVEV (reference sequence). With 3 bases removed from V and 5 bases from J, the gap between germline ends came to 8 bases. This CDR3 comprises 14 residues. The CDR3 sequence: CASSLGGRANVLTF. The CDR3 region has the DNA TGTGCCAGCAGTTTGGGGGGAAGGGCCAACGTCCTGACTTTC.

This chain uses TRBV27 with TRBJ2-5; D may correspond to TRBD1 or TRBD2 (6 bases each). The CDR3 loop spans 14 amino acids. V lost 4 bases, J lost 4 bases, and 13 bases lay in between. Germline V gene sequence: CDR1 MNHEY, CDR2 SMNVEV (reference sequence). The CDR3: CASSWTMGAETQYF. The CDR3 DNA sequence: TGTGCCAGCAGTTGGACTATGGGGGCAGAGACCCAGTACTTC.

This clone has just one count. This chain links TRBV15 with TRBJ2-1; the match to TRBD2 covers 10 bases. The CDR3 sequence is 14 residues long. V lost 8 bases, J lost 2 bases, and 3 bases stayed unmatched. Germline values: CDR1 LNHNV, CDR2 YYDKDF (reference sequence). The CDR3 nucleotides are TGTGCCACCGCTAGCGGGAGCACCTACAATGAGCAGTTCTTC. Translating it yields CATASGSTYNEQFF.

This clone appeared a single time. The chain recombines TRBV25-1 with TRBJ1-6; a possible D gene is TRBD1 (5 bases). V was clipped by 4 bases and J by 6 bases, with 13 bases between them. The CDR3 has 15 residues. CDR1 is MGHDK, CDR2 SYGVNS, per germline. As DNA, the CDR3 is TGTGCCAGCAGTGCTGACAGCCGGCCTAATTCACCCCTCCACTTT. Translated, it gives CASSADSRPNSPLHF.

The chain recombines TRBV7-9 with TRBJ1-2; TRBD1 is a possible D gene (6 bases). This CDR3 region has 13 residues. The V gene's germline CDR1 is SEHNR and CDR2 FQNEAQ (reference sequence). V lost 2 bases to trimming and J lost 6 bases, with 10 bases between them. CDR3 sequence (DNA): TGTGCCAGCAGCTTATCGGGGGGCGATGGCTACACCTTC. Translation: CASSLSGGDGYTF.

The chain joins TRBV27 to TRBJ2-6; possibly TRBD1 for D (6 bases). V was shortened by 5 bases and J by 0 bases, with 14 bases between the two germline ends. Per the germline V gene, CDR1 is MNHEY and CDR2 is SMNVEV (reference sequence). The CDR3 has 17 amino acids. The CDR3, as DNA: TGTGCCAGCAGTGTCGGACAGTTCTACTCTGGGGCCAACGTCCTGACTTTC. Translation gives CASSVGQFYSGANVLTF.

The chain employs TRBV6-5 and TRBJ2-7; either TRBD1 or TRBD2 may supply D (6 bases each). Between the trimmed V and J ends, which lost 11 bases and 6 bases, there was a span of 20 bases. Germline V gene sequence: CDR1 MNHEY, CDR2 SVGAGI. There are 13 residues in the CDR3. DNA of the CDR3: TGTGCCGGGCGCGGGGACATACCAGCCGAGCAGTACTTC. Translated, it gives CAGRGDIPAEQYF.

The rearrangement links TRBV6-1 to TRBJ1-2, with D unresolved. Germline V gene sequence: CDR1 MNHNS, CDR2 SASEGT. The CDR3 is 16 amino acids. V dropped 4 bases and J dropped 0 bases, with 15 bases sitting between them. CDR3 residues: CASSATPLLANYGYTF. The CDR3 DNA follows: TGTGCCAGCAGTGCCACACCCTTATTGGCTAACTATGGCTACACCTTC.

The V gene is TRBV19, the J gene TRBJ1-2; TRBD1 agrees at 7 bases. V gave up 7 bases and J gave up 1 base; unmatched junction bases: 6. Germline-derived CDR1 and CDR2 are LNHDA and SQIVND (reference sequence). This CDR3 contains 14 residues. The CDR3 spells CASTIGGLNYGYTF. DNA of the CDR3: TGTGCCAGTACCATAGGGGGCCTTAACTATGGCTACACCTTC.

Worth noting for this clone: One end of the junction is discordant with germline, which a read error may explain. At the DNA level, this CDR3 is encoded by other sequences in the same sample as well. This chain connects TRBV27 to TRBJ1-1; no firm D call. The germline gives CDR1 MNHEY, CDR2 SMNVEV (reference sequence). CDR3 size: 13 residues. Here the CDR3 reads CASSLFSNTEAFF. CDR3 coding DNA: TGTGCCAGCAGTTTATTTTCGAACACTGAGGCTTTCTTT.

This clone was counted once. This chain connects TRBV6-5 to TRBJ2-5; D is possibly TRBD2 (6 bases). Germline CDR1 reads MNHEY; CDR2 reads SVGAGI. The CDR3 sequence is 16 residues long. The ends were cut back, 2 bases at V and 3 bases at J, with 16 bases in the middle. Here the CDR3 reads CASSYLTSRWEETQYF. The CDR3 DNA follows: TGTGCCAGCAGTTACCTGACTAGTCGGTGGGAAGAGACCCAGTACTTC.

The chain is built from TRBV7-9 and TRBJ2-1, with D maybe TRBD1 (6 bases). In germline, CDR1 is SEHNR, CDR2 FQNEAQ (reference sequence). V shed 7 bases and J shed 6 bases, with 16 bases lying between them. CDR3 length equals 14 residues. The CDR3 region has the DNA TGTGCCAGCACCATAGTAGACAGGAGCAATGAGCAGTTCTTC. Residues: CASTIVDRSNEQFF.

This clone occurred once. The rearrangement joins TRBV29-1 to TRBJ2-5; 10 nucleotides line up with TRBD2. Germline V lookup: CDR1 SQVTM, CDR2 ANQGSEA. Trimming took 8 bases from V and 5 from J; bases not matched to a gene: 11. This CDR3 has 14 amino acids. Here the CDR3 DNA reads TGCAGCATCTCGGGGGCTAGCGGGAGTGAGACCCAGTACTTC. Translation gives CSISGASGSETQYF.

The rearrangement joins TRBV9 to TRBJ2-1; TRBD1 or TRBD2 may be the D gene (5 bases each). V was pared by 0 bases and J by 0 bases, with 10 bases between. There are 16 residues in the CDR3. Germline V gene data show CDR1 as SGDLS and CDR2 as YYNGEE. The CDR3 loop reads CASSVVGGSSYNEQFF. In DNA, the CDR3 is TGTGCCAGCAGCGTAGTTGGGGGAAGCTCCTACAATGAGCAGTTCTTC.

J is TRBJ2-5 and V is TRBV7-3; D is tentatively TRBD1 or TRBD2 (5 bases each). CDR3 length: 14 amino acids. V lost 6 bases to trimming and J lost 5 bases, with 16 bases between them. Per the germline V gene, CDR1 is SGHTA and CDR2 is FQGTGA. The CDR3 region is CASSQGDRSETQYF. Here the CDR3 DNA reads TGTGCCAGCAGTCAAGGGGACCGGTCGGAGACCCAGTACTTC.

V usage is TRBV30 and J usage is TRBJ2-7; D not resolved. The ends were cut back, 0 bases at V and 1 base at J, with 4 bases in the middle. Germline V lookup: CDR1 GTSNPN, CDR2 SVGIG (reference sequence). This CDR3 region has 12 residues. The CDR3 sequence is CAWSVLSYEQYF. CDR3 coding DNA: TGTGCCTGGAGTGTACTATCCTACGAGCAGTACTTC.

The J gene is TRBJ2-1, the V gene TRBV28; 7 nucleotides match TRBD1. The CDR3 spans 15 residues. Trimming removed 6 bases from V and 8 bases from J; junction bases left unmatched: 13. Germline CDR1 reads MDHEN; CDR2 reads SYDVKM. The CDR3 sequence is CASRSTGAESYEQFF. Written as DNA, the CDR3 is TGTGCCAGCAGAAGTACAGGGGCCGAGTCCTATGAGCAGTTCTTC. Together with reference TRBV28 and TRBJ2-1, the CDR3 gives the full variable domain: DVKVTQSSRYLVKRTGEKVFLECVQDMDHENMFWYRQDPGLGLRLIYFSYDVKMKEKGDIPEGYSVSREKKERFSLILESASTNQTSMYLCASRSTGAESYEQFFGPGTRLTVL.

The rearrangement uses TRBV27 and TRBJ2-2; D is tentatively TRBD1 or TRBD2 (6 bases each). Trimming stripped 6 bases from V and 4 bases from J, with 21 bases between. CDR3 length: 17 residues. Germline V CDR1 and CDR2: MNHEY, SMNVEV (reference sequence). The CDR3 here is CASRRNPPGAGTGELFF. The CDR3 DNA reads TGTGCCAGCAGACGAAACCCCCCGGGGGCAGGCACCGGGGAGCTGTTTTTT.